These 5 T cell receptor beta chains share one sample of origin, sequenced in a study of cytomegalovirus exposure and HLA in healthy donors. The PCR contained 60 Vbeta and 13 Jbeta primers. The method was immunoSEQ multiplex PCR; TCRdb's version includes in-frame clones alone and lacks a portion of them. The repertoire holds 150,000 to 200,000 clones, with about 82% as singletons. What was sequenced was PBMCs. The source is a woman aged 45-60 years in good health and CMV-seronegative.

J is TRBJ2-3 and V is TRBV30, with a possible D match to TRBD2 (8 bases). Trimming took off 0 bases at V and 6 bases at J, with 16 bases between the two ends. There are 15 residues in the CDR3. The V gene's germline CDR1 is GTSNPN and CDR2 SVGIG (reference sequence). The CDR3, as DNA: TGTGCCTGGAGTGTCGGAAGCGGGGGACAGGATACGCAGTATTTT. It specifies CAWSVGSGGQDTQYF.

The genes are TRBV5-1 and TRBJ2-7; D is uncertain. CDR3 length: 13 amino acids. The germline gives CDR1 SGHRS, CDR2 YFSETQ. Between the trimmed V and J ends, which lost 0 bases and 4 bases, there was a span of 8 bases. This CDR3 reads CASSLAQFYEQYF. CDR3 DNA: TGCGCCAGCAGCTTGGCCCAGTTTTACGAGCAGTACTTC.

The V call is TRBV19, the J call TRBJ1-4, with 8 bases identical to TRBD1. The CDR3 has 14 residues. CDR1 and CDR2 from the germline V gene are LNHDA and SQIVND (reference sequence). Trimming removed 8 bases from V and 4 bases from J; junction bases left unmatched: 6. As DNA, the CDR3 is TGTGCCAGTTGGGCCAGGGGGCATAATGAAAAACTGTTTTTT. The encoded protein is CASWARGHNEKLFF.

This clone has a handful of counts. The chain carries TRBV5-4 and TRBJ2-3, with TRBD1 matching over 10 bases. Trimming at V came to 3 bases and at J to 5 bases, leaving 9 bases not matched to a gene. The CDR3 is 16 residues long. Germline V gene data show CDR1 as SGHNT and CDR2 as YYREEE (reference sequence). DNA of the CDR3: TGTGCCAGCAGCTCCCCGGGACAGGGGATGGGAGATACGCAGTATTTT. This sequence encodes CASSSPGQGMGDTQYF.

The V call is TRBV4-1, the J call TRBJ1-3, with TRBD1 as a possible D gene (5 bases). Germline values: CDR1 MGHRA, CDR2 YSYEKL. The CDR3 has 15 residues. V was shortened by 6 bases and J by 2 bases, with 14 bases between the two germline ends. CDR3 protein: CASREGIVTGNTIYF. The CDR3 DNA reads TGCGCCAGCAGGGAGGGGATCGTGACTGGAAACACCATATATTTT.